The T cell receptor beta chain described here comes from a study of blood T cell repertoires in COVID-19. Study details: The United States, Italy and Spain were the sources of the acute and convalescent COVID-19 samples. Sources were T cells, B-cell-depleted T cells, or PBMCs; the material itself was cDNA or gDNA.

This CDR3 comprises 13 residues. The ends were cut back, 2 bases at V and 5 bases at J, with 10 bases in the middle. CDR1 is SGHNT, CDR2 YYREEE, per germline (reference sequence). In the authors' workflow: Using reference gene primer amplification, nucleated cell counts were estimated. Profiling relied on immunoSEQ multiplex PCR, and the TCRdb table lists in-frame clones only, not all of them. V and J calls and clone size come straight from that table; D and trimming were deduced from the DNA. The repertoire has 150,000 to 200,000 clones, roughly 86% of them found once; the top ten carry about 3.9%. This sequence originates from a woman aged 60-75 years who had recovered from COVID-19. Input material: peripheral blood. The chain carries TRBV5-4 and TRBJ2-5; TRBD1 might be the D (5 bases). The CDR3 spells CASSLKGVETQYF. In nucleotides, the CDR3 is TGTGCCAGCAGCTTAAAAGGGGTGGAGACCCAGTACTTC.